These T cell receptor beta chains were read from a single sample in a study of cytomegalovirus exposure and HLA in healthy donors. Data came from immunoSEQ multiplex PCR; TCRdb stores just in-frame clones and leaves some out. The sample includes roughly 200,000 clones, roughly 84% seen only once; the top ten take about 2.8%. The sequenced sample was PBMCs. The receptors shown here come from a young woman in good health and CMV-seropositive. CDR3s include the opening cysteine and the closing phenylalanine or tryptophan. The order of the fields is clone size, V gene, D gene, J gene, CDR3 DNA, CDR3 protein. D genes are given only for firm matches. Part of the rows lack a size; the others show once, few, many or a class for expanded clones.

>once|TRBV18|NA|TRBJ2-7
TGTGCCAGCTCACCAGACAGATCCTCCTACGAGCAGTACTTC
CASSPDRSSYEQYF
>once|TRBV5-1|NA|TRBJ2-2
TGCGCCAGCAGCGGGACAACGAACACCGGGGAGCTGTTTTTT
CASSGTTNTGELFF
>NA|TRBV6-6|NA|TRBJ2-3
TGTGCCAGCAGTTACAGGGCATCGGGGACAGATACGCAGTATTTT
CASSYRASGTDTQYF
>few|TRBV4-2|TRBD1|TRBJ1-2
TGTGCCAGCAGCAACTTGACAGGGGGCGCGGTTGGCTACACCTTC
CASSNLTGGAVGYTF
>once|TRBV6-5|NA|TRBJ1-1
TGTGCCAGCAGTTATTCGGACAGTAACACTGAAGCTTTCTTT
CASSYSDSNTEAFF
>few|TRBV20-1|NA|TRBJ1-2
TGCAGTGCTAGAAGCTCGGGGAACACCTTC
CSARSSGNTF
>NA|TRBV6-1|NA|TRBJ1-2
TGTGCCAGCAGTGAAGCGGTGAGGGCTGGCTACACCTTC
CASSEAVRAGYTF
>NA|TRBV4-1|NA|TRBJ2-5
TGCGCCAGCAGCCACAGGGGAGAGACCCAGTACTTC
CASSHRGETQYF
>NA|TRBV7-8|TRBD1|TRBJ1-3
TGTGCCAGCAGCCCCGGACAGGGGGCCTCTGGAAACACCATATATTTT
CASSPGQGASGNTIYF
>few|TRBV6-1|NA|TRBJ1-3
TGTGCCAGCAGTGAAAACCCAGTTTCTGGAAACACCATATATTTT
CASSENPVSGNTIYF
>NA|TRBV7-8|NA|TRBJ1-1
TGTGCCAGCAGCTCCCCTTCGGCAGGAACTGAAGCTTTCTTT
CASSSPSAGTEAFF
>NA|TRBV10-3|NA|TRBJ2-5
TGTGCCATCAGTGAGGCGCCTGAGACCCAGTACTTC
CAISEAPETQYF
>NA|TRBV9|NA|TRBJ1-1
TGTGCCAGCAGCGTAGGTTGGGGGGACACTGAAGCTTTCTTT
CASSVGWGDTEAFF
>NA|TRBV7-6|NA|TRBJ2-2
TGTGCCAGCAGCCAACGGACAGACACCGGGGAGCTGTTTTTT
CASSQRTDTGELFF
>NA|TRBV6-1|NA|TRBJ1-2
TGTGCCAGCAGTGAAGGGGTGGGGCCGGCTGGCTACACCTTC
CASSEGVGPAGYTF
>NA|TRBV25-1|TRBD1|TRBJ2-7
TGTGCCAGCGGGACCGGGACAGTAGTATACGAGCAGTACTTC
CASGTGTVVYEQYF
>NA|TRBV5-1|TRBD1|TRBJ2-3
TGCGCCAGCAGCATCGGGACAGGGGCAAGGGGCACAGATACGCAGTATTTT
CASSIGTGARGTDTQYF
>NA|TRBV4-1|NA|TRBJ1-1
TGCGCCAGCAGCCAGTACGGACAGACCGAAGCTTTCTTT
CASSQYGQTEAFF
>NA|TRBV7-3|TRBD2|TRBJ2-7
TGTGCCAGCAGCCCCCGGGCGGGGGGGGGATACGAGCAGTACTTC
CASSPRAGGGYEQYF
>NA|TRBV2|TRBD2|TRBJ2-1
TGTGCCAGCAGTGAAATACATACTAGCGGTGAGCAGTTCTTC
CASSEIHTSGEQFF
>NA|TRBV7-8|NA|TRBJ2-7
TGTGCCAGCAGCAACCGGTCACCCGGGACCTACGAGCAGTACTTC
CASSNRSPGTYEQYF
>few|TRBV7-9|NA|TRBJ1-1
TGTGCCAGCAGCCCCTTGTCGGGGGACACTGAAGCTTTCTTT
CASSPLSGDTEAFF
>NA|TRBV11-3|NA|TRBJ1-1
TGTGCCAGCAGCTTGGAGAGGGACACTGAAGCTTTCTTT
CASSLERDTEAFF
>NA|TRBV19|NA|TRBJ2-5
TGTGCCAGTAGCCCCGGGTCGGCACAAGAGACCCAGTACTTC
CASSPGSAQETQYF
>NA|TRBV27|TRBD1|TRBJ2-5
TGTGCCAGCAGTTCGCCGGGACAGGGGATTGAGACCCAGTACTTC
CASSSPGQGIETQYF
>NA|TRBV5-4|NA|TRBJ1-2
TGTGCCAGCAGCCCACCAGGGGATTATGGCTACACCTTC
CASSPPGDYGYTF
>NA|TRBV28|TRBD2|TRBJ2-7
TGTGCCAGCAGTTTAGGACTAGCGAAAGCTCGCGAGCAGTACTTC
CASSLGLAKAREQYF
>NA|TRBV2|NA|TRBJ1-1
TGTGCCAGCAGGGGAAAGGGACTCGCGAACACTGAAGCTTTCTTT
CASRGKGLANTEAFF
>many|TRBV25-1|NA|TRBJ2-4
TGTGCCACCTCCGAGGGGGTATCAGCCAAAAACATTCAGTACTTC
CATSEGVSAKNIQYF
>NA|TRBV5-1|TRBD2|TRBJ2-1
TGCGCCAGCGGGACTAGCTTTAAGAGTGAGCAGTTCTTC
CASGTSFKSEQFF
>NA|TRBV6-1|TRBD1|TRBJ1-5
TGTGCCAGCAGTGCGGGGGACAGGGGGTTCAATCAGCCCCAGCATTTT
CASSAGDRGFNQPQHF
>few|TRBV9|NA|TRBJ2-3
TGTGCCAGCAGCGTAGACGGAGGCGGCGGATCCACAGATACGCAGTATTTT
CASSVDGGGGSTDTQYF
>NA|TRBV5-1|NA|TRBJ1-2
TGCGCCAGCAGCTTGGAGGCGGCTAACTATGGCTACACCTTC
CASSLEAANYGYTF
>NA|TRBV18|NA|TRBJ1-1
TGTGCCAGCTCACCACCGTCACACAGAACTGAAGCTTTCTTT
CASSPPSHRTEAFF
>NA|TRBV19|NA|TRBJ2-2
TGTGCCAGTAGTATAGACCTAATCGGGGAGCTGTTTTTT
CASSIDLIGELFF
>NA|TRBV9|TRBD1|TRBJ1-5
TGTGCCAGCAGCGTGTCGGCAGGGGGCCAGCCCCAGCATTTT
CASSVSAGGQPQHF
>NA|TRBV5-1|TRBD2|TRBJ2-3
TGCGCCAGCAGCTTGGCACTAGCGGGGGGAAGTCAATTGGATACGCAGTATTTT
CASSLALAGGSQLDTQYF
>few|TRBV11-2|TRBD1|TRBJ2-7
TGTGCCAGCAGCTTTCTAAGGACAGGGCTTTGGGAGCAGTACTTC
CASSFLRTGLWEQYF
>once|TRBV27|NA|TRBJ2-2
TGTGCCAGCAGTTTATTGAGGGATACCGGGGAGCTGTTTTTT
CASSLLRDTGELFF
>once|TRBV5-1|NA|TRBJ2-7
TGCGCCAGCAGTCCGGGGAAGGGTTACGAGCAGTACTTC
CASSPGKGYEQYF
>NA|TRBV19|NA|TRBJ2-3
TGTGCCAGTAGTACCCGGGAGACTTTAACGCAGTATTTT
CASSTRETLTQYF
>NA|TRBV19|NA|TRBJ2-7
TGTGCCAGTACGCCAAAGACAGGCCAATTCTACGAGCAGTACTTC
CASTPKTGQFYEQYF
>NA|TRBV6-5|TRBD1|TRBJ2-1
TGTGCCAGCAGACCCCCGGGACAGGGAGCGAAGGTGCAGTTCTTC
CASRPPGQGAKVQFF
>once|TRBV5-8|NA|TRBJ1-2
TGTGCCAGCAGCTTTCGCGAAATCTATGGCTACACCTTC
CASSFREIYGYTF
>once|TRBV11-1|NA|TRBJ1-1
TGTGCCAGCAGCACGGCGGGGGGGACTGAAGCTTTCTTT
CASSTAGGTEAFF
>NA|TRBV5-1|NA|TRBJ1-3
TGCGCCAGCAGCCCAGGAAACACCATATATTTT
CASSPGNTIYF
>NA|TRBV6-1|TRBD1|TRBJ2-2
TGTGCCAGCAGTACTGCGACAGGGATCGGGGAGCTGTTTTTT
CASSTATGIGELFF
>NA|TRBV11-3|NA|TRBJ2-1
TGTGCCAGCAGCCCCCAGGGTTCCAATGAGCAGTTCTTC
CASSPQGSNEQFF
>NA|TRBV5-6|NA|TRBJ2-7
TGTGCCAGCAGCTTGGCGGGGGGCGGGTACGAGCAGTACTTC
CASSLAGGGYEQYF
>NA|TRBV27|TRBD2|TRBJ2-1
TGTGCCAGCAGTTCGGGGGGGAATGAGCAGTTCTTC
CASSSGGNEQFF
>NA|TRBV9|TRBD2|TRBJ2-3
TGTGCCAGCAGCGTTACTAGCGCAGATACGCAGTATTTT
CASSVTSADTQYF
>NA|TRBV2|TRBD2|TRBJ2-5
TGTGCCAGCACGGGCCAGCGGGGGGGCCGAACGGAGACCCAGTACTTC
CASTGQRGGRTETQYF
>NA|TRBV5-6|TRBD2|TRBJ2-3
TGTGCCAGCAGCCCCGCCGGGACTAGCGGGGGGTTGGATACGCAGTATTTT
CASSPAGTSGGLDTQYF
>once|TRBV5-6|NA|TRBJ1-6
TGTGCCAGCAAAGGACAGTGGAGCTCCTATAATTCACCCCTCCACTTT
CASKGQWSSYNSPLHF
>few|TRBV7-9|NA|TRBJ1-6
TGTGCCAGCAGCTTAGGGGGACAAGATAATTCACCCCTCCACTTT
CASSLGGQDNSPLHF
>few|TRBV6-5|NA|TRBJ1-1
TGTGCCAGCAGTTACTCGCAGGGGAACACTGAAGCTTTCTTT
CASSYSQGNTEAFF
>few|TRBV4-1|NA|TRBJ1-2
TGCGCCAGCAGCCAAGAGCCCCATGGGGGGGGACGGGATGGTGGCTACACCTTC
CASSQEPHGGGRDGGYTF
>NA|TRBV6-1|TRBD1|TRBJ1-5
TGTGCCACCTTACAGGGGTCAAGTCAGCCCCAGCATTTT
CATLQGSSQPQHF
>NA|TRBV28|NA|TRBJ1-2
TGTGCCAGCGGAGACGCGGGTATAGGCTACACCTTC
CASGDAGIGYTF
>NA|TRBV6-5|NA|TRBJ1-6
TGTGCCAGCAGTTACGCGCAGGATTCACCCCTCCACTTT
CASSYAQDSPLHF